The 21 T cell receptor beta chains presented below share a single source sample, sequenced in a study of blood T cell repertoires in COVID-19. Only in-frame clones appear in the TCRdb table, and some are missing; sequencing was by immunoSEQ multiplex PCR. The sample contains approximately 300,000 clones, around 90% of which appear only once. The specimen sequenced was PBMCs or T cells enriched from blood (not recorded which). These receptors were obtained from a man aged 60 to 69 who had recovered from COVID-19.

This clone has a handful of counts. The chain uses TRBV28 and TRBJ2-3, with D possibly TRBD2 on 6 matching bases. The CDR3 spans 16 residues. The germline V gene has CDR1 MDHEN and CDR2 SYDVKM. V lost 5 bases and J lost 0, with 15 bases in between. CDR3 loop: CASSLPAGTSTDTQYF. The CDR3 DNA is TGTGCCAGCAGTCTCCCCGCAGGGACTAGCACAGATACGCAGTATTTT.

The chain is built from TRBV27 and TRBJ2-2; D is perhaps TRBD1 (6 bases). Looked up from germline, CDR1 is MNHEY and CDR2 is SMNVEV (reference sequence). The CDR3 has 15 residues. With 6 bases removed from V and 11 bases from J, the gap between germline ends came to 22 bases. CDR3 sequence reads: CASSLNRDTYGELFF. CDR3 nucleotide sequence: TGTGCCAGCAGCCTGAACCGGGACACCTACGGCGAGCTGTTTTTT.

The CDR3 sequence is CASRRLQQGNYGYTF. The CDR3 DNA is TGTGCCAGCAGGCGACTACAACAGGGGAACTATGGCTACACCTTC. J is TRBJ1-2 and V is TRBV27, with 7 bases matching TRBD1. Germline V gene data show CDR1 as MNHEY and CDR2 as SMNVEV (reference sequence). The CDR3 consists of 15 residues. J lost 2 bases, V lost 6 bases, and 9 bases had no gene match.

V gene TRBV5-1 combines with J gene TRBJ1-6; weak D call: TRBD1 (6 bases). The CDR3 consists of 16 residues. Trimming pared 3 bases from V and 5 bases from J, leaving 15 bases between. The germline gives CDR1 SGHRS, CDR2 YFSETQ. The CDR3 DNA reads as TGCGCCAGCAGCTCCGGGGGGACAAGCAATAATTCACCCCTCCACTTT. This gives the protein CASSSGGTSNNSPLHF.

The CDR3 protein is CASSFGQVTNEKLFF. The DNA of the CDR3 is TGTGCCAGCAGCTTCGGACAGGTCACTAATGAAAAACTGTTTTTT. V usage is TRBV7-9 and J usage is TRBJ1-4; 7 bases are a match to TRBD1. Germline loops: CDR1 SEHNR, CDR2 FQNEAQ (reference sequence). J lost 2 bases, V lost 3 bases, and 3 bases had no gene match. The CDR3 sequence is 15 residues long.

The chain carries TRBV4-2 and TRBJ1-2, with 8 bases lining up with TRBD1. V was pared by 0 bases and J by 4 bases, with 7 bases of the junction left unmatched. CDR3 size: 16 residues. The germline CDR1 and CDR2 sequences are LGHNA and YNFKEQ. The CDR3 spells CASSQDRTGPLYGYTF. The CDR3 region has the DNA TGTGCCAGCAGCCAAGATAGGACAGGGCCACTCTATGGCTACACCTTC.

This chain links TRBV7-9 with TRBJ1-2; D not resolved. Trimming pared 5 bases from V and 1 base from J, leaving 11 bases between. Germline loops: CDR1 SEHNR, CDR2 FQNEAQ (reference sequence). The CDR3 is 14 residues long. CDR3 nucleotide sequence: TGTGCCAGCAGCCAAATGGAGGGTAACTATGGCTACACCTTC. Translation gives CASSQMEGNYGYTF.

The rearrangement links TRBV3-1 (or the pseudogene TRBV3-2) to TRBJ1-1; a weak D match, TRBD1 (6 bases). V gave up 4 bases and J gave up 6 bases, with 15 bases separating them. The CDR3 is 14 residues long. CDR1 and CDR2 (germline): LGHDT, YNNKEL (reference sequence). The CDR3 region is CASSPRTGTAEAFF. As DNA, the CDR3 is TGTGCCAGCAGCCCCAGAACAGGGACCGCTGAAGCTTTCTTT.

This CDR3 reads CASSPTGFLSYEQYF. The CDR3 DNA reads as TGTGCCAGCAGCCCGACAGGGTTCCTCTCCTACGAGCAGTACTTC. J is TRBJ2-7 and V is TRBV25-1; TRBD1 matches at 7 bases. This CDR3 comprises 15 residues. Germline assignment: CDR1 MGHDK and CDR2 SYGVNS. The J segment lost 0 bases and the V segment lost 6 bases, leaving 8 bases of the junction unmatched.

The chain is built from TRBV7-6 and TRBJ1-4, with no clear D. The length of the CDR3 is 14 residues. CDR1 and CDR2 (germline): SGHVS, FNYEAQ. Between the trimmed V and J ends, which lost 1 base and 3 bases, there was a span of 6 bases. The CDR3 nucleotides are TGTGCCAGCAGCTTAGTACCAGCTAATGAAAAACTGTTTTTT. Protein product: CASSLVPANEKLFF.

The chain carries TRBV2 and TRBJ1-3, with TRBD1 matching 9 bases. This CDR3 contains 14 residues. Germline lookup yields CDR1 SNHLY and CDR2 FYNNEI. V lost 6 bases and J lost 4; bases outside the gene matches: 4. The CDR3 reads CASRAGTGGNTIYF. As DNA, the CDR3 is TGTGCCAGCAGGGCCGGGACAGGGGGAAACACCATATATTTT.

V gene TRBV3-1 (or the pseudogene TRBV3-2) combines with J gene TRBJ1-2, with D perhaps matching TRBD1 (6 bases). Trimming removed 1 base from V and 8 bases from J, with 14 bases in between. The CDR3 covers 14 residues. Germline-derived CDR1 and CDR2 are LGHDT and YNNKEL (reference sequence). This chain's CDR3 is CASSQAHGGRGYTF. CDR3 bases: TGTGCCAGCAGCCAAGCCCACGGGGGGCGCGGCTACACCTTC.

The genes are TRBV9 and TRBJ2-1, with D maybe TRBD1 (5 bases). CDR1 is SGDLS, CDR2 YYNGEE, per germline. V gave up 2 bases and J gave up 4 bases, with 13 bases separating them. CDR3 size: 15 residues. CDR3 nucleotide sequence: TGTGCCAGCAGCGTGAGTACAGGTCGTTACAATGAGCAGTTCTTC. Protein: CASSVSTGRYNEQFF.

The chain couples TRBV4-1 to TRBJ1-2; possibly TRBD1 for D (5 bases). Trimming removed 4 bases from V and 2 bases from J, with 14 bases in between. Germline CDR1 is MGHRA and CDR2 is YSYEKL. CDR3 length equals 15 residues. The DNA of the CDR3 is TGCGCCAGCAGCCGCGGGACCGTATCAAACTATGGCTACACCTTC. This translates into CASSRGTVSNYGYTF.

The rearrangement links TRBV19 to TRBJ2-3; TRBD2 matches 8 bases. Trimming removed 3 bases from V and 10 bases from J; junction bases left unmatched: 6. The CDR3 has 13 amino acids. From germline, CDR1 is LNHDA and CDR2 SQIVND (reference sequence). The CDR3 sequence: CASSISGEYAQYF. The CDR3 region has the DNA TGTGCCAGTAGTATTAGCGGGGAATATGCGCAGTATTTT.

The chain has TRBV19 and TRBJ1-1, with 7 bases that match TRBD1. Looked up from germline, CDR1 is LNHDA and CDR2 is SQIVND (reference sequence). The CDR3 covers 16 residues. V lost 7 bases to trimming and J lost 0 bases; unmatched junction nucleotides: 11. This CDR3 is CASTPTLDRLNTEAFF. DNA of the CDR3: TGTGCCAGTACGCCGACCTTGGACAGGTTGAACACTGAAGCTTTCTTT.

The chain links TRBV11-3 to TRBJ2-3, with D tentatively TRBD2 (5 bases). CDR1 and CDR2 from the germline V gene are SGHNT and YENEEA. CDR3 length: 12 amino acids. Trimming cost V 6 bases and J 5 bases, with 9 bases left between them. CDR3 amino acids: CASRREGDTQYF. The CDR3 DNA follows: TGTGCCAGCAGGCGTGAGGGAGATACGCAGTATTTT. Together with reference TRBV11-3 and TRBJ2-3, the CDR3 gives the full variable domain: EAGVVQSPRYKIIEKKQPVAFWCNPISGHNTLYWYLQNLGQGPELLIRYENEEAVDDSQLPKDRFSAERLKGVDSTLKIQPAELGDSAVYLCASRREGDTQYFGPGTRLTVL.

The chain couples TRBV4-1 to TRBJ1-5, with D tentatively TRBD1 (5 bases). CDR3 length equals 15 residues. CDR1 and CDR2 from the germline V gene are MGHRA and YSYEKL. Trimming removed 4 bases from V and 11 bases from J, with 21 bases in between. The CDR3 reads CASSPTDKINGAQHF. The CDR3 coding sequence is TGCGCCAGCAGCCCAACGGACAAGATTAATGGGGCCCAGCATTTT.

The chain combines TRBV12-3 or TRBV12-4 with TRBJ2-1; tentatively, D is TRBD1 (5 bases). Between the trimmed V and J ends, which lost 8 bases and 5 bases, there was a span of 13 bases. The CDR3 is 13 amino acids. The DNA of the CDR3 is TGTGCCAGCCTAAAACAGGCACACAATGAGCAGTTCTTC. Amino acid sequence: CASLKQAHNEQFF.

The table lists this clone with a count of one. The chain recombines TRBV25-1 with TRBJ2-1; 9 nucleotides line up with TRBD2. This CDR3 is 15 amino acids long. Germline V gene lookup returns CDR1 MGHDK and CDR2 SYGVNS. J was trimmed by 6 bases and V by 1 base; bases with no gene match: 4. The CDR3 is CASSESAGGRNEQFF. CDR3 nucleotides: TGTGCCAGCAGTGAATCGGCGGGGGGGCGCAATGAGCAGTTCTTC.

The chain uses TRBV21-1 and TRBJ2-5; the table names TRBD2, a call not compared with the DNA. TRBV21-1 is a listed pseudogene. The CDR3 length is 16 residues. The CDR3 bases are TGTGCCAGCAGCAACGATTCTGGGGGGAGCCAAGAGACCCAGTACTTC. Translating gives CASSNDSGGSQETQYF.